Detailed here is one T cell receptor (beta chain). Original handling: Estimation of nucleated cell counts was performed using reference gene primer amplification. Only in-frame clones appear in the TCRdb table, and some are missing; sequencing was by immunoSEQ multiplex PCR. V and J calls and clone size are given by that table; D and trimming were obtained from the DNA. Among 300,000 to 400,000 clones, roughly 90% were seen once, and the ten largest hold roughly 4.1%. The CDR3 has 19 residues. Germline CDR1 reads SGHRS; CDR2 reads YFSETQ. The V segment lost 5 bases and the J segment 1 base; nucleotides outside the gene matches: 11. This entry is derived from a study of blood T cell repertoires in COVID-19. On the study more broadly: The United States, Italy and Spain supplied acute and convalescent COVID-19 samples. PBMCs, B-cell-depleted T cells, or T cells provided the cDNA or gDNA that made up the material.

The specimen was peripheral blood. The sequence was obtained from a woman between 45 and 65 years old with active or convalescent COVID-19. This chain connects TRBV5-1 to TRBJ2-1, with 14 bases lining up with TRBD2. CDR3 in amino acids: CASRSTSGGAVSSYNEQFF. The CDR3, as DNA: TGCGCCAGCAGATCGACTAGCGGGGGGGCCGTGTCGTCCTACAATGAGCAGTTCTTC.